This T cell receptor beta chain was recovered during a study of OX40 agonist ivuxolimab in advanced cancers. Study details: Of the participants, approximately 38% had some prior anti-PD-1, anti-PD-L1 or anti-CTLA-4 therapy, which was allowed.

This clone was observed a single time. Produced via immunoSEQ multiplex PCR; TCRdb's table is partial and in-frame only. This table has 95,000 to 150,000 clones, 85% to 95% appearing once. The sequencing used CD4+ or CD8+ T cells sorted from blood, collected in a trial of the OX40 agonist ivuxolimab. This clonotype was sampled from an adult with an advanced solid tumor such as melanoma, head and neck, liver or kidney cancer.

The CDR3 DNA reads TGTGCCATCAGTGAGGAAAGCGATGAGCAGTTCTTC. This sequence encodes CAISEESDEQFF. The V gene is TRBV10-3, the J gene TRBJ2-1; D gene uncertain. The CDR3 runs 12 residues. Germline lookup yields CDR1 ENHRY and CDR2 SYGVKD. Trimming shortened V by 2 bases and J by 8 bases, and 7 bases separated the two germline ends.